The clone carrying this T cell receptor beta chain appeared a few times. No antigen is known for it. This sample was included in a study of T cells in localized non-small cell lung cancer. Profiled with immunoSEQ multiplex PCR; TCRdb holds only in-frame clones, not every one. This sample has about 700 clones; 15% to 20% occur once, and the top ten carry about a tenth. CDR1 is MNHGY, CDR2 SAAAGT, per germline. Trimming left V 7 bases short and J 2 bases short, with 15 bases between. The CDR3 consists of 14 residues. Study-wide points: Adjacent lung exhibited a median of approximately 50 among the 100 most abundant tumor clones.

Sequencing was performed on normal lung tissue next to the tumor, taken before any cancer treatment. This sequence originates from a female donor at least 60 years old with stage II lung adenocarcinoma. This chain uses TRBV6-8 with TRBJ2-7; perhaps TRBD2 as D (6 bases). The CDR3 bases are TGTGCCAGCACAAAGGTCGGGGGAACCTACGAGCAGTACTTC. It codes for CASTKVGGTYEQYF.